The present T cell receptor (beta chain) was sequenced within a study of T cells after posttransplantation cyclophosphamide. Clones were sequenced by immunoSEQ multiplex PCR, and TCRdb holds only the in-frame ones, with some missing. This table holds some 2,200 clones, 60% to 85% found once. Busulfan-fludarabine conditioning, marrow transplant, and cyclophosphamide on days +3 and +4 were administered. CDR3 size: 14 residues. V lost 2 bases and J lost 2; bases outside the gene matches: 2. Germline V CDR1 and CDR2: SGHNT, YYREEE (reference sequence). The sequenced sample was PBMCs, obtained nearly 35 days after a stem cell transplant with posttransplant cyclophosphamide. This sequence was found in a male patient aged 45 to 59 who received an allogeneic stem cell transplant from a related donor and was CMV-positive. The T cells may come from the graft donor. The J gene is TRBJ1-1, the V gene TRBV5-4; 8 bases map to TRBD1. This CDR3 reads CASSFGQGNTEAFF. The CDR3 DNA is TGTGCCAGCAGCTTCGGACAGGGCAACACTGAAGCTTTCTTT.